These T cell receptor beta chains were read from a single sample in a study of OX40 agonist ivuxolimab in advanced cancers. The protocol was immunoSEQ multiplex PCR, while the TCRdb copy is restricted to in-frame clones and leaves out a portion. Of approximately 80,000 clones listed, 75% to 85% are singletons. The sequences come from CD4+ or CD8+ T cells sorted from blood, collected in a trial of the OX40 agonist ivuxolimab. The receptors come from an adult with an advanced solid tumor such as melanoma, head and neck, liver or kidney cancer. Each CDR3 is given with its conserved first and last residue. A D gene is named only where the DNA matches it firmly. Some rows mark clone size as missing; the rest say once, few, many or name a class of expanded clone.

TRBJ2-1	TRBV5-8	NA	NA	CASSLQGGSYNEQFF	TGTGCCAGCAGCTTGCAGGGGGGCTCCTACAATGAGCAGTTCTTC
TRBJ2-5	TRBV6-1	NA	NA	CASIRSRGETQYF	TGTGCCAGCATACGGTCCAGGGGAGAGACCCAGTACTTC
TRBJ1-3	TRBV11-2	NA	NA	CASSFQGGSGNTIYF	TGTGCCAGCAGCTTCCAGGGTGGCTCTGGAAACACCATATATTTT
TRBJ1-5	TRBV2	NA	NA	CASSEVTASSPQHF	TGTGCCAGCAGTGAAGTGACAGCCTCGTCGCCCCAGCATTTT
TRBJ1-2	TRBV6-5	NA	NA	CASNTQGRGYGYTF	TGTGCCAGCAATACACAGGGAAGGGGCTATGGCTACACCTTC
TRBJ1-5	TRBV6-5	NA	NA	CASRLDINQPQHF	TGTGCCAGCAGATTGGATATCAATCAGCCCCAGCATTTT
TRBJ2-7	TRBV5-1	NA	NA	CASSSNLGGLSYEQYF	TGCGCCAGCAGCTCAAATTTGGGGGGGCTCTCCTACGAGCAGTACTTC
TRBJ1-5	TRBV19	NA	NA	CASTWAEDQPQHF	TGTGCCAGTACATGGGCGGAGGATCAGCCCCAGCATTTT
TRBJ2-1	TRBV13	TRBD1	NA	CASRSIGWTGGSNEQFF	TGTGCCAGCAGGTCAATAGGGTGGACAGGGGGTTCGAATGAGCAGTTCTTC
TRBJ1-2	TRBV6-5	NA	NA	CASSYSGLEAGGGYTF	TGTGCCAGCAGTTACTCGGGGTTGGAGGCCGGGGGTGGCTACACCTTC
TRBJ2-2	TRBV2	NA	few	CASSDPPGGELFF	TGTGCCAGCAGTGATCCCCCGGGTGGGGAGCTGTTTTTT
TRBJ1-5	TRBV7-2	TRBD1	NA	CASSFKGGTGAAQPQHF	TGTGCCAGCAGCTTCAAAGGTGGGACAGGGGCGGCTCAGCCCCAGCATTTT
TRBJ2-5	TRBV6-1	NA	NA	CASSAPPEGRGQETQYF	TGTGCCAGCAGTGCCCCACCCGAGGGACGAGGGCAAGAGACCCAGTACTTC
TRBJ2-4	TRBV4-1	TRBD1	NA	CASSQEGQGVAKNIQYF	TGCGCCAGCAGCCAAGAAGGGCAGGGGGTAGCCAAAAACATTCAGTACTTC
TRBJ1-2	TRBV19	TRBD1	NA	CASRTALGLDRAGYTF	TGTGCCAGTAGAACGGCCCTGGGGTTAGACAGGGCGGGCTACACCTTC
TRBJ1-4	TRBV7-6	NA	NA	CASSRGGAFKLFF	TGTGCCAGCAGCCGTGGGGGGGCATTTAAACTGTTTTTT
TRBJ2-2	TRBV7-9	TRBD1	NA	CASSSMGTVNTGELFF	TGTGCCAGCAGCTCGATGGGGACAGTGAACACCGGGGAGCTGTTTTTT
TRBJ2-2	TRBV9	NA	NA	CASSVGWGYTGELFF	TGTGCCAGCAGCGTAGGGTGGGGTTACACCGGGGAGCTGTTTTTT
TRBJ2-7	TRBV6-5	NA	NA	CASSRPGQYEQYF	TGTGCCAGCAGCCGCCCCGGACAGTACGAGCAGTACTTC
TRBJ1-6	TRBV28	NA	few	CASSLDSYNSPLHF	TGTGCCAGCAGCCTGGACAGCTATAATTCACCCCTCCACTTT
TRBJ2-7	TRBV5-6	NA	NA	CASSLTGRVYEQYF	TGTGCCAGCAGCTTGACAGGGCGGGTCTACGAGCAGTACTTC
TRBJ2-3	TRBV11-3	NA	NA	CASSWGARDDTQYF	TGTGCCAGCAGCTGGGGAGCGCGGGATGATACGCAGTATTTT